This record covers a single T cell receptor beta chain. Antigen: not known. The record originates from a study of cytomegalovirus exposure and HLA in healthy donors. Background on the study: The approximately 700 first-cohort repertoires shared a platform with the approximately 120 validation repertoires, as reported in a later analysis. General study findings and limits: Most TCR sequences showed up rarely, but some public TCRs showed up in many donors.

V lost 2 bases, J lost 4 bases, and 3 bases stayed unmatched. CDR1 and CDR2 (germline): SGHRS, YFSETQ. This CDR3 is 13 amino acids long. Measured with immunoSEQ multiplex PCR; TCRdb has only the in-frame clones, and not every one. The table records fewer than 200,000 clones, about 90% of them present only once. Donors came from a validation cohort of approximately 110 subjects, distinct from the first 666-subject cohort. The rearrangement uses TRBV5-1 and TRBJ2-7; 7 bases match TRBD1. Sequenced sample: PBMCs. The clonotype originates from a woman younger than 35 in good health and CMV-seropositive. CDR3 sequence reads: CASSFGTAYEQYF. The CDR3 DNA reads TGCGCCAGCAGCTTCGGGACAGCTTACGAGCAGTACTTC.